This TCR beta chain was sequenced in a study of monozygotic twins with inflammatory bowel disease. Comments on this clonotype: No antigen is known for it.

Germline CDR1 reads SGHTA; CDR2 reads FQGNSA. The CDR3 consists of 14 residues. Study conclusions and caveats: Healthy co-twins, by inverse Simpson, had higher TCRbeta diversity than their siblings with IBD.

TCRdb re-called the 5' RACE reads; every CDR3 protein appears as one record, without DNA. This sample's table reports approximately 340,000 distinct CDR3 sequences. The authors drew around 2.6 ml of blood from each donor. The rearrangement links TRBV7-2 to TRBJ1-1; TCRdb's D call of TRBD1 is untestable without DNA. This TCR was sampled from a human donor with ulcerative colitis or Crohn's disease, or a healthy co-twin of an affected twin (not recorded which). The sequencing sample was made of blood. Here the CDR3 reads CASSSPNLNTEAFF.